Shown below are 24 T cell receptor beta chains from a single sample sequenced in a study of T cell changes during pregnancy in multiple sclerosis (dated 2019 in TCRdb). Libraries were constructed by the immunoSEQ multiplex PCR assay. Here the immuneACCESS table is served through TCRdb, limited to in-frame sequences with V and J called. Missing clones are a known gap in these copies; in checked studies unresolved V genes cover under half, and the rest lacks a known reason. The sample table lists some 30,000 clones, approximately 88% of them with a count of one. Together, the top ten hold less than 8.5% of the sample. Here the sequenced sample was CD8+ T cells from peripheral blood mononuclear cells, taken before pregnancy. The receptors here all came from a female donor with multiple sclerosis, enrolled in a pregnancy study.

The chain has TRBV27 and TRBJ1-2, with D unclear. This CDR3 contains 18 residues. V was trimmed by 0 bases and J by 4 bases, leaving 21 bases between them. In germline, CDR1 is MNHEY, CDR2 SMNVEV (reference sequence). In nucleotides, the CDR3 is TGTGCCAGCAGTTTATCCCCAGGAGCGGGCCCTCTGAGCTATGGCTACACCTTC. As protein: CASSLSPGAGPLSYGYTF.

The chain couples TRBV9 to TRBJ2-4; TRBD2 agrees at 7 bases. V dropped 3 bases and J dropped 8; count of bases not matched to a gene: 8. This CDR3 spans 14 amino acids. Per germline, CDR1 SGDLS and CDR2 YYNGEE. The CDR3 nucleotides read TGTGCCAGCAGCGCCCGGGACTATTGGGACATTCAGTACTTC. It encodes CASSARDYWDIQYF. Using reference TRBV9 and TRBJ2-4 for the parts outside the CDR3, the full variable domain is DSGVTQTPKHLITATGQRVTLRCSPRSGDLSVYWYQQSLDQGLQFLIQYYNGEERAKGNILERFSAQQFPDLHSELNLSSLELGDSALYFCASSARDYWDIQYFGAGTRLSVL.

The chain uses TRBV6-6 and TRBJ2-7; D remains unclear. Germline V gene lookup returns CDR1 MNHNY and CDR2 SVGAGI (reference sequence). V was shortened by 2 bases and J by 0 bases, with 8 bases between the two germline ends. This CDR3 is built from 14 residues. CDR3 nucleotides: TGTGCCAGCAGTTACGGAGCAGACTCCTACGAGCAGTACTTC. Its protein is CASSYGADSYEQYF.

This clone has a single count. CDR3 loop: CASVRGSTGELFF. In nucleotides, the CDR3 is TGTGCCAGCGTACGGGGTAGCACCGGGGAGCTGTTTTTT. This sequence joins TRBV11-2 and TRBJ2-2; D perhaps matches TRBD2 (5 bases). The V end lost 8 bases, the J end lost 4 bases, and 11 bases lay between the germline ends. CDR1 and CDR2 from the germline V gene are SGHAT and FQNNGV. The CDR3 totals 13 residues.

The rearrangement joins TRBV11-2 to TRBJ2-7; D is possibly TRBD1 (6 bases). The CDR3 contains 15 residues. Germline CDR1 reads SGHAT; CDR2 reads FQNNGV. V was pared by 1 base and J by 4 bases, with 14 bases between. The CDR3 coding sequence is TGTGCCAGCAGCTTAGGAGTTGGGGGCATATACGAGCAGTACTTC. Translation gives CASSLGVGGIYEQYF.

This sequence joins TRBV5-6 and TRBJ2-7, with 10 bases that match TRBD1. The length of the CDR3 is 12 residues. Germline CDR1 SGHDT, CDR2 YYEEEE. V shed 4 bases, J shed 6 bases, and the junction held 1 base outside the gene matches. The CDR3 loop reads CASSGDRGEQYF. DNA for the CDR3: TGTGCCAGCAGCGGGGACAGGGGCGAGCAGTACTTC.

J is TRBJ2-5 and V is TRBV5-6; 9 bases are shared with TRBD2. Germline loops: CDR1 SGHDT, CDR2 YYEEEE. The CDR3 has 16 residues. With 0 bases clipped from V and 5 bases from J, the junction kept 8 bases outside the gene matches. CDR3: CASSLEAAGGEETQYF. CDR3 bases: TGTGCCAGCAGCTTGGAAGCAGCGGGGGGCGAGGAGACCCAGTACTTC.

CDR3 region: CASSYYDEGTGYGYTF. CDR3 bases: TGTGCCAGCAGTTACTACGATGAAGGGACAGGGTATGGCTACACCTTC. The rearrangement joins TRBV6-5 to TRBJ1-2; 9 bases match TRBD1. The CDR3 loop spans 16 amino acids. V lost 1 base and J lost 5; bases outside the gene matches: 8. Per the germline V gene, CDR1 is MNHEY and CDR2 is SVGAGI.

The chain is built from TRBV5-3 and TRBJ2-2; 7 bases map to TRBD1. TRBV5-3 is flagged as an ORF with uncertain function. The length of the CDR3 is 15 residues. V dropped 10 bases and J dropped 5; count of bases not matched to a gene: 14. This CDR3 is CASFIGTAWTGELFF. The CDR3 nucleotides read TGTGCCTCCTTCATCGGGACAGCTTGGACCGGGGAGCTGTTTTTT.

The rearrangement joins TRBV30 to TRBJ1-2, with D tentatively TRBD1 (5 bases). This CDR3 spans 15 amino acids. V lost 0 bases and J 2 bases, leaving 13 bases between the germline ends. Germline-derived CDR1 and CDR2 are GTSNPN and SVGIG (reference sequence). CDR3 DNA sequence: TGTGCCTGGAGTGTAGGTCCTGGGGGGAACTATGGCTACACCTTC. It codes for CAWSVGPGGNYGYTF.

The V and J genes are TRBV25-1 and TRBJ2-3, with 14 bases matching TRBD2. The CDR3 is made up of 18 amino acids. CDR1 MGHDK and CDR2 SYGVNS come from the germline V gene. With V trimmed by 6 bases and J by 6 bases, 14 bases remained unmatched. CDR3 amino acids: CASSRGTSGGDPWDTQYF. DNA of the CDR3: TGTGCCAGCAGCCGCGGGACTAGCGGGGGAGACCCCTGGGATACGCAGTATTTT.

The chain couples TRBV28 to TRBJ2-3, with TRBD2 as a possible D gene (6 bases). From germline, CDR1 is MDHEN and CDR2 SYDVKM. V lost 3 bases and J 4 bases, leaving 17 bases between the germline ends. The length of the CDR3 is 16 residues. For the CDR3, the DNA is TGTGCCAGCAGTTTGGTGGAGGCCCCGGGGGCAGATACGCAGTATTTT. Translated: CASSLVEAPGADTQYF.

This chain connects TRBV4-2 to TRBJ2-1; TRBD2 agrees at 15 bases. V lost 1 base to trimming and J lost 6 bases; unmatched junction nucleotides: 1. CDR3 length: 16 residues. Germline V gene lookup returns CDR1 LGHNA and CDR2 YNFKEQ. CDR3 sequence reads: CASSQGTSGGANEQFF. The CDR3 nucleotides read TGTGCCAGCAGCCAAGGGACTAGCGGGGGGGCCAATGAGCAGTTCTTC.

The V gene is TRBV5-1, the J gene TRBJ2-5; TRBD2 matches 10 bases. Per germline, CDR1 SGHRS and CDR2 YFSETQ. The length of the CDR3 is 18 residues. With V trimmed by 0 bases and J by 2 bases, 10 bases remained unmatched. CDR3 DNA: TGCGCCAGCAGCTTGGGGGCTAGCGGGGGCCAACTACAAGAGACCCAGTACTTC. This gives the protein CASSLGASGGQLQETQYF.

The CDR3 DNA sequence: TGTGCCAGCAGCTTAGCGGAGACAGGGGACACAGATACGCAGTATTTT. It is translated as CASSLAETGDTDTQYF. The chain combines TRBV7-9 with TRBJ2-3, with 8 nucleotides matching TRBD1. The V and J ends lost 0 bases and 2 bases, in that order; junction bases with no gene match: 4. This CDR3 comprises 16 residues. Germline V gives CDR1 SEHNR, CDR2 FQNEAQ (reference sequence). The entire variable domain, with the rest obtained from reference TRBV7-9 and TRBJ2-3, is as follows: DTGVSQNPRHKITKRGQNVTFRCDPISEHNRLYWYRQTLGQGPEFLTYFQNEAQLEKSRLLSDRFSAERPKGSFSTLEIQRTEQGDSAMYLCASSLAETGDTDTQYFGPGTRLTVL.

This clone was seen just once. The V gene is TRBV9, the J gene TRBJ1-3, with D possibly TRBD1 on 5 matching bases. From germline, CDR1 is SGDLS and CDR2 YYNGEE. The CDR3 loop spans 15 amino acids. V was trimmed by 0 bases and J by 0 bases, leaving 7 bases between them. This CDR3 reads CASSVGGGSGNTIYF. The CDR3 nucleotides read TGTGCCAGCAGCGTAGGGGGGGGCTCTGGAAACACCATATATTTT.

This sequence joins TRBV5-1 and TRBJ1-1, with a weak D call TRBD1 (5 bases). CDR1 SGHRS and CDR2 YFSETQ come from the germline V gene. The CDR3 length is 13 residues. The V and J ends lost 0 bases and 7 bases respectively, with 10 bases between them. CDR3 in DNA: TGCGCCAGCAGCTTGGCCTGGGGCAGTGAAGCTTTCTTT. This codes for CASSLAWGSEAFF.

The count of this clone is one. J is TRBJ2-7 and V is TRBV7-2; 7 bases align to TRBD2. CDR1 is SGHTA, CDR2 FQGNSA, per germline. The CDR3 totals 14 residues. After removal of 3 bases from V and 3 bases from J, the junction contained 5 bases not matched to a gene. For the CDR3, the DNA is TGTGCCAGCAGCTTGGGAGGGGCAGTCTACGAGCAGTACTTC. Translating gives CASSLGGAVYEQYF.

In this sample, this clone turned up once. The V gene is TRBV7-8, the J gene TRBJ2-1; TRBD2 matches at 10 bases. V gave up 0 bases and J gave up 8 bases; unmatched junction bases: 7. The CDR3 totals 16 residues. CDR1 and CDR2 from the germline V gene are SGHVS and FQNEAQ. The CDR3: CASSLAGAGGRDEQFF. CDR3 DNA sequence: TGTGCCAGCAGCTTAGCGGGAGCGGGGGGGCGCGATGAGCAGTTCTTC.

This CDR3 is CASSMRGGEETQYF. Written as DNA, the CDR3 is TGCGCCAGCAGCATGAGGGGGGGTGAGGAGACCCAGTACTTC. V is TRBV4-3 and J is TRBJ2-5, with a tentative D call TRBD2 (7 bases). This CDR3 is built from 14 residues. V lost 5 bases to trimming and J lost 5 bases, with 15 bases between them. The V gene's germline CDR1 is LGHNA and CDR2 YSLEER.

This sequence joins TRBV11-2 and TRBJ1-2; D possibly corresponds to TRBD1 (6 bases). V lost 4 bases, J lost 5 bases, and 23 bases lay in between. Germline V gene sequence: CDR1 SGHAT, CDR2 FQNNGV. This CDR3 region has 17 residues. CDR3 nucleotide sequence: TGTGCCAGCAGCTCCGGGACATATGGAGCCCTGCTTTATGGCTACACCTTC. The encoded protein is CASSSGTYGALLYGYTF.

The chain carries TRBV27 and TRBJ2-5; 11 bases agree with TRBD2. Germline CDR1 is MNHEY and CDR2 is SMNVEV (reference sequence). The CDR3 contains 17 residues. The junction had 5 bases not matched to a gene; V was cut back by 2 bases and J by 0 bases. CDR3 in DNA: TGTGCCAGCAGTTTAGGAGCTAGCGGGGGGTACCAAGAGACCCAGTACTTC. This gives the protein CASSLGASGGYQETQYF.

The gene calls are TRBV7-8 and TRBJ1-5, with 9 bases that match TRBD1. Germline CDR1 is SGHVS and CDR2 is FQNEAQ. This CDR3 has 17 amino acids. V lost 5 bases, J lost 6 bases, and 14 bases stayed unmatched. CDR3 sequence (DNA): TGTGCCAGCAGCCGCAGAGGGACAGGGAGGTTAGGTCAGCCCCAGCATTTT. This gives the protein CASSRRGTGRLGQPQHF.

The CDR3 region is CASGKGAEQFF. CDR3 nucleotides: TGTGCCAGCGGGAAAGGGGCAGAGCAGTTCTTC. The rearrangement links TRBV6-5 to TRBJ2-1, with a possible D match to TRBD1 (5 bases). Trimming pared 8 bases from V and 10 bases from J, leaving 12 bases between. CDR3 size: 11 residues. The germline gives CDR1 MNHEY, CDR2 SVGAGI.